These 30 T cell receptor beta chains share one sample of origin, sequenced in a study of beta chain features in type 1 diabetes (dated by TCRdb to between 2017 and 2018). The antigens these receptors bind are not known. Study-level results and caveats: A moderate but significant shortening of TCRB CDR3 length was observed in type 1 diabetes patients in all four CD4+ subsets.

Libraries were constructed by the immunoSEQ multiplex PCR assay. The entire isolated RNA was reverse transcribed using the High Capacity cDNA Reverse Transcription Kit, and thus expressed TCRB transcripts were sequenced. Imported from immuneACCESS, the table was reduced by TCRdb to in-frame sequences with V and J called. These copies leave out some clones; in studies compared against another copy, an unresolved V gene accounts for under half, and the cause of the remainder is not known. The sample table shows around 250,000 clones, and about 14% are seen once. The leading ten clones occupy almost 0.02% of the sample. The specimen sequenced was naive CD4+ T cells from blood. What this sample's cell subset or site label stands for: true naive CD4+ T cells. Receptor source: a man under 40 with type 1 diabetes.

This clone was seen only a few times. The chain couples TRBV19 to TRBJ2-3; 12 nucleotides agree with TRBD2. The CDR3 extends over 16 amino acids. The germline CDR1 and CDR2 sequences are LNHDA and SQIVND (reference sequence). Trimming at V came to 5 bases and at J to 2 bases, leaving 5 bases not matched to a gene. In DNA form, the CDR3 reads TGTGCCAGTAGTCTATGGACTAGCGGGGACACAGATACGCAGTATTTT. Translated, it gives CASSLWTSGDTDTQYF.

The V and J genes are TRBV6-6 and TRBJ2-1; unclear D gene. The germline gives CDR1 MNHNY, CDR2 SVGAGI (reference sequence). The CDR3 loop spans 10 amino acids. V was shortened by 6 bases and J by 8 bases, with 5 bases between the two germline ends. The CDR3 here is CASRNYEQFF. The CDR3 DNA follows: TGTGCCAGCAGGAACTATGAGCAGTTCTTC.

This clone turned up a few times. The rearrangement uses TRBV18 and TRBJ1-3; perhaps TRBD1 as D (6 bases). CDR3 length: 13 residues. The ends were cut back, 4 bases at V and 6 bases at J, with 10 bases in the middle. Germline V gene lookup returns CDR1 KGHSH and CDR2 LQKENI. DNA of the CDR3: TGTGCCAGCTCACAGACAGGCGAAAACACCATATATTTT. Protein: CASSQTGENTIYF. The full variable domain, with the rest looked up from reference TRBV18 and TRBJ1-3, is NAGVMQNPRHLVRRRGQEARLRCSPMKGHSHVYWYRQLPEEGLKFMVYLQKENIIDESGMPKERFSAEFPKEGPSILRIQQVVRGDSAAYFCASSQTGENTIYFGEGSWLTVV.

CDR3 coding DNA: TGTGCCAGTAGTCCTGGGACAGGGGCTAGCGATGAGCAGTTCTTC. Translation: CASSPGTGASDEQFF. The chain links TRBV19 to TRBJ2-1, with 10 bases matching TRBD1. The germline CDR1 and CDR2 sequences are LNHDA and SQIVND (reference sequence). Trimming cost V 5 bases and J 8 bases; bases outside gene matches: 9. The CDR3 has 15 amino acids.

This clone was recorded a few times. The genes are TRBV19 and TRBJ2-1, with D possibly TRBD1 on 6 matching bases. The CDR3 consists of 15 residues. The ends were cut back, 4 bases at V and 0 bases at J, with 10 bases in the middle. From germline, CDR1 is LNHDA and CDR2 SQIVND (reference sequence). CDR3 DNA: TGTGCCAGTAGTACTACAGGGAGCTCCTACAATGAGCAGTTCTTC. Translating it yields CASSTTGSSYNEQFF.

In this sample, this clone turned up a few times. This rearrangement joins TRBV15 to TRBJ1-1, with D hard to call. V lost 0 bases to trimming and J lost 3 bases, with 8 bases between them. This CDR3 is built from 14 residues. The V gene's germline CDR1 is LNHNV and CDR2 YYDKDF (reference sequence). Here the CDR3 DNA reads TGTGCCACCAGCAGAGAACCTTCGGACACTGAAGCTTTCTTT. It yields the protein CATSREPSDTEAFF.

V is TRBV7-2 and J is TRBJ2-1, with 11 bases matching TRBD1. Trimming took 7 bases from V and 3 from J; bases not matched to a gene: 11. The CDR3 is made up of 17 amino acids. Germline V gene lookup returns CDR1 SGHTA and CDR2 FQGNSA. CDR3 DNA: TGTGCCAGCATCCTCCACCCGGGGACAGGGGGCTACAATGAGCAGTTCTTC. As protein: CASILHPGTGGYNEQFF.

This clone was found a few times. This chain uses TRBV10-3 with TRBJ2-5, with TRBD1 as a possible D gene (5 bases). The CDR3 extends over 13 amino acids. From germline, CDR1 is ENHRY and CDR2 SYGVKD. Trimming took off 5 bases at V and 3 bases at J, with 10 bases between the two ends. CDR3 sequence: CAISPTEKETQYF. The DNA for the CDR3 is TGTGCCATCAGTCCGACAGAAAAAGAGACCCAGTACTTC.

There are a few counts of this clone. The chain is built from TRBV5-1 and TRBJ2-7; unclear D gene. This CDR3 has 12 residues. Trimming took off 4 bases at V and 0 bases at J, with 5 bases between the two ends. The V gene's germline CDR1 is SGHRS and CDR2 YFSETQ. CDR3 sequence: CASSQNSYEQYF. Here the CDR3 DNA reads TGCGCCAGCAGCCAGAACTCCTACGAGCAGTACTTC.

This clone has a handful of counts. The chain is built from TRBV9 and TRBJ2-3; D may be TRBD2 (5 bases). This CDR3 is 14 amino acids long. Trimming removed 0 bases at V and 0 bases at J, with 5 bases between. Looked up from germline, CDR1 is SGDLS and CDR2 is YYNGEE. CDR3 nucleotides: TGTGCCAGCAGCGTAGGGACTAGCACAGATACGCAGTATTTT. The encoded protein is CASSVGTSTDTQYF. The variable domain in full, completed from reference TRBV9 and TRBJ2-3, reads DSGVTQTPKHLITATGQRVTLRCSPRSGDLSVYWYQQSLDQGLQFLIQYYNGEERAKGNILERFSAQQFPDLHSELNLSSLELGDSALYFCASSVGTSTDTQYFGPGTRLTVL.

This clone was seen only a few times. The chain is built from TRBV29-1 and TRBJ1-4; 8 bases fit TRBD1. Germline values: CDR1 SQVTM, CDR2 ANQGSEA. The CDR3 is made up of 12 amino acids. Germline trimming cut 8 bases from V and 6 bases from J; bases unmatched to any gene: 5. In DNA form, the CDR3 reads TGCAGCATCCTGACAGGGGATGAAAAACTGTTTTTT. It encodes CSILTGDEKLFF. The complete variable domain, with remaining parts taken from reference TRBV29-1 and TRBJ1-4, reads SAVISQKPSRDICQRGTSLTIQCQVDSQVTMMFWYRQQPGQSLTLIATANQGSEATYESGFVIDKFPISRPNLTFSTLTVSNMSPEDSSIYLCSILTGDEKLFFGSGTQLSVL.

This clone has only a few counts. The chain carries TRBV6-5 and TRBJ2-3, with 8 nucleotides matching TRBD1. Germline values: CDR1 MNHEY, CDR2 SVGAGI. The junction had 4 bases not matched to a gene; V was cut back by 6 bases and J by 5 bases. The CDR3 is 13 residues long. CDR3 region: CASRRTGRDTQYF. In DNA form, the CDR3 reads TGTGCCAGCAGACGGACAGGGAGAGATACGCAGTATTTT.

This clone was counted only a few times. J is TRBJ1-2 and V is TRBV6-1, with 9 nucleotides matching TRBD1. V gave up 1 base and J gave up 2 bases; unmatched junction bases: 8. Germline V gene sequence: CDR1 MNHNS, CDR2 SASEGT. This CDR3 region has 17 residues. CDR3: CASSEDGTGYENYGYTF. CDR3 DNA: TGTGCCAGCAGTGAAGACGGGACAGGGTACGAAAACTATGGCTACACCTTC.

This chain joins TRBV4-1 and TRBJ2-7, with D possibly being TRBD2 (7 bases). V was clipped by 6 bases and J by 1 base, with 16 bases between them. Germline V gene lookup returns CDR1 MGHRA and CDR2 YSYEKL. The CDR3 extends over 15 amino acids. CDR3 coding DNA: TGCGCCAGCAGTCGGGGGGCGGGGGAATCCTACGAGCAGTACTTC. Encoded protein: CASSRGAGESYEQYF.

This clone was observed a few times. The chain combines TRBV30 with TRBJ2-3; TRBD1 matches at 7 bases. Trimming cost V 3 bases and J 1 base; bases outside gene matches: 4. Looked up from germline, CDR1 is GTSNPN and CDR2 is SVGIG (reference sequence). The CDR3 has 14 residues. CDR3 sequence (DNA): TGTGCCTGGAGCGACAGGGTTGGCACAGATACGCAGTATTTT. It is translated as CAWSDRVGTDTQYF. The whole variable domain, filled in from reference TRBV30 and TRBJ2-3, reads SQTIHQWPATLVQPVGSPLSLECTVEGTSNPNLYWYRQAAGRGLQLLFYSVGIGQISSEVPQNLSASRPQDRQFILSSKKLLLSDSGFYLCAWSDRVGTDTQYFGPGTRLTVL.

The rearrangement uses TRBV11-2 and TRBJ2-3, with a possible D match to TRBD2 (6 bases). This CDR3 contains 13 residues. Germline V gene sequence: CDR1 SGHAT, CDR2 FQNNGV. Trimming removed 5 bases from V and 3 bases from J, with 9 bases in between. For the CDR3, the DNA is TGTGCCAGCAGCCGTGGGGGGACAGATACGCAGTATTTT. This encodes CASSRGGTDTQYF.

This clone appeared a few times. The chain carries TRBV7-9 and TRBJ1-1; 11 bases fit TRBD1. The V and J ends lost 5 bases and 4 bases, in that order; junction bases with no gene match: 6. The CDR3 is 15 amino acids. CDR1 is SEHNR and CDR2 is FQNEAQ in the germline V gene (reference sequence). This chain's CDR3 is CASSPGQGAPTEAFF. As DNA, the CDR3 is TGTGCCAGCAGCCCCGGACAGGGGGCGCCCACTGAAGCTTTCTTT.

This clone was seen more than once but under ten times. The rearrangement uses TRBV6-5 and TRBJ2-3, with 9 bases aligning to TRBD2. The length of the CDR3 is 14 residues. Unmatched junction bases numbered 7, after V lost 6 bases and J lost 6 bases. Germline V lookup: CDR1 MNHEY, CDR2 SVGAGI. The CDR3, as DNA: TGTGCCAGCAGGGGACTAGCTTTCCTGGATACGCAGTATTTT. This translates into CASRGLAFLDTQYF.

The chain carries TRBV25-1 and TRBJ2-1; the D is unclear. CDR3 length equals 13 residues. CDR1 is MGHDK, CDR2 SYGVNS, per germline. With 3 bases removed from V and 10 bases from J, the gap between germline ends came to 13 bases. In DNA, the CDR3 is TGTGCCAGCAGTGACACACGTCCTCCCGAGCAGTTCTTC. Amino acids: CASSDTRPPEQFF.

The chain has TRBV6-5 and TRBJ2-6; a weak D match, TRBD1 (5 bases). This CDR3 has 15 residues. Germline V gene sequence: CDR1 MNHEY, CDR2 SVGAGI. The V end lost 7 bases, the J end lost 4 bases, and 14 bases lay between the germline ends. DNA for the CDR3: TGTGCCAGCACCACAGGCCTGAGAGGGGCCAACGTCCTGACTTTC. Protein sequence: CASTTGLRGANVLTF.

This clone was recorded once. J is TRBJ1-1 and V is TRBV9; D possibly corresponds to TRBD1 (6 bases). This CDR3 region has 16 residues. V lost 2 bases to trimming and J lost 5 bases, with 19 bases between them. The V gene's germline CDR1 is SGDLS and CDR2 YYNGEE. The CDR3 DNA is TGTGCCAGCAGCGTTGGGGCCGACGTAGGGGGAACTGAAGCTTTCTTT. It codes for CASSVGADVGGTEAFF.

This clone has just a few counts. The rearrangement links TRBV5-1 to TRBJ2-2, with D possibly matching TRBD2 (5 bases). The germline V gene has CDR1 SGHRS and CDR2 YFSETQ. The CDR3 consists of 16 residues. V shed 2 bases and J shed 0 bases, with 11 bases lying between them. DNA of the CDR3: TGCGCCAGCAGCTTTACGGGGTCCCCGAACACCGGGGAGCTGTTTTTT. Amino acid sequence: CASSFTGSPNTGELFF.

The chain couples TRBV10-3 to TRBJ2-7; unclear D gene. V lost 0 bases and J lost 2, with 5 bases in between. Germline V gene sequence: CDR1 ENHRY, CDR2 SYGVKD. This CDR3 is 13 amino acids long. The CDR3 DNA reads TGTGCCATCAGTGAGTCAGCCCCCTACGAGCAGTACTTC. Encoded protein: CAISESAPYEQYF.

This chain links TRBV11-2 with TRBJ2-7, with unresolved D. Germline assignment: CDR1 SGHAT and CDR2 FQNNGV. Trimming removed 4 bases from V and 6 bases from J, with 19 bases in between. The CDR3 covers 15 residues. In DNA form, the CDR3 reads TGTGCCAGCAGCTCCCTCCTCGGGTCCTCGGGCGAGCAGTACTTC. It translates to CASSSLLGSSGEQYF.

The rearrangement joins TRBV6-5 to TRBJ2-3; 8 positions match TRBD2. V shed 10 bases and J 3 bases; nucleotides not matched to a gene: 12. The germline CDR1 and CDR2 sequences are MNHEY and SVGAGI. The CDR3 has 15 amino acids. The CDR3 protein is CATLYSGAGTDTQYF. As DNA, the CDR3 is TGTGCCACTTTATATAGCGGGGCAGGGACAGATACGCAGTATTTT.

This clone has just a few counts. The chain links TRBV5-1 to TRBJ2-1, with 12 bases identical to TRBD2. Germline assignment: CDR1 SGHRS and CDR2 YFSETQ. The CDR3 loop spans 15 amino acids. J gave up 10 bases and V 0 bases, and 5 bases lay outside the gene matches. CDR3 in DNA: TGCGCCAGCAGCTTGGGGACTAGCGGGATGGACGAGCAGTTCTTC. Translated: CASSLGTSGMDEQFF.

This clone has a handful of counts. This sequence joins TRBV30 and TRBJ2-1; the match to TRBD2 covers 8 bases. CDR1 GTSNPN and CDR2 SVGIG come from the germline V gene (reference sequence). V shed 4 bases, J shed 5 bases, and the junction held 7 bases outside the gene matches. CDR3 length: 14 residues. In nucleotides, the CDR3 is TGTGCCTGGACACGACTAGCGAGAAACAATGAGCAGTTCTTC. Translation: CAWTRLARNNEQFF. The whole variable domain, filled in from reference TRBV30 and TRBJ2-1, reads SQTIHQWPATLVQPVGSPLSLECTVEGTSNPNLYWYRQAAGRGLQLLFYSVGIGQISSEVPQNLSASRPQDRQFILSSKKLLLSDSGFYLCAWTRLARNNEQFFGPGTRLTVL.

The V call is TRBV11-2, the J call TRBJ2-3, with 11 bases that match TRBD2. Germline V gives CDR1 SGHAT, CDR2 FQNNGV. V was clipped by 7 bases and J by 5 bases; unmatched bases: 5. CDR3 length equals 14 residues. Here the CDR3 reads CASIPGLAGDTQYF. The CDR3 DNA follows: TGTGCCAGCATCCCAGGACTAGCGGGAGATACGCAGTATTTT.

J is TRBJ2-1 and V is TRBV6-5; D is possibly TRBD1 (6 bases). The CDR3 spans 15 residues. CDR1 is MNHEY, CDR2 SVGAGI, per germline. V was trimmed by 6 bases and J by 3 bases, leaving 15 bases between them. The CDR3 loop reads CASRRGTPIYNEQFF. The CDR3 DNA reads TGTGCCAGCAGGAGGGGGACACCGATCTACAATGAGCAGTTCTTC.

In its sample, this clone was seen a few times. The rearrangement uses TRBV7-9 and TRBJ2-7, with 8 nucleotides matching TRBD1. The J segment lost 2 bases and the V segment lost 5 bases, leaving 11 bases of the junction unmatched. CDR3 size: 16 residues. The germline V gene encodes CDR1 SEHNR and CDR2 FQNEAQ (reference sequence). In nucleotides, the CDR3 is TGTGCCAGCAGCGCCCAACCCGGGACAGGACCCTACGAGCAGTACTTC. Encoded protein: CASSAQPGTGPYEQYF.